This TCR beta chain came from a study of blood T cell repertoires in COVID-19. Study overall: Samples taken during acute and convalescent COVID-19 were collected in the United States, Italy and Spain. PBMCs, B-cell-depleted T cells, or T cells were the source of the cDNA or gDNA that made up the material.

During active infection, Seattle patients enrolled and were then monitored through disease. Original processing methods: Nucleated cell counts were estimated from reference gene primer amplification. Profiled with immunoSEQ multiplex PCR; TCRdb holds only in-frame clones, not every one. Clone size and the V and J calls come from that table; the DNA yielded D and trimming. This table has under 85,000 clones, approximately 83% appearing once. The CDR3 length is 17 residues. From germline, CDR1 is MNHEY and CDR2 SMNVEV (reference sequence). Trimming cost V 1 base and J 0 bases; bases outside gene matches: 2.

Material for sequencing was peripheral blood. The rearrangement joins TRBV27 to TRBJ2-6; 8 bases agree with TRBD2. The receptor was derived from a man aged 40-50 years with COVID-19, enrolled during active disease. CDR3 region: CASSLYGTSSGANVLTF. In nucleotides, the CDR3 is TGTGCCAGCAGTTTATACGGGACTAGCTCTGGGGCCAACGTCCTGACTTTC.